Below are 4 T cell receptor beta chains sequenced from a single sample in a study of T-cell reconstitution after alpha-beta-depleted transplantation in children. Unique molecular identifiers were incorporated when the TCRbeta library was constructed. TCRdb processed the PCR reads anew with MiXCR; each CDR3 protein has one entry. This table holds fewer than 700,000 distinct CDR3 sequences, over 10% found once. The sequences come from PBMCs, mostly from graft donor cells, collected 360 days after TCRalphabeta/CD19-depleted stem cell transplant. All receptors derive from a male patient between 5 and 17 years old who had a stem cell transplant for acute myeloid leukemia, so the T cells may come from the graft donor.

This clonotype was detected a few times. The CDR3 DNA follows: TGTGCCAGCAGCTCGAGCCAGTTGGGGTTTGGTGAGCAGTTCTTC. This translates into CASSSSQLGFGEQFF. V is TRBV7-9 and J is TRBJ2-1; D is unresolved. V shed 4 bases and J shed 9 bases, with 19 bases lying between them. This CDR3 region has 15 residues. Germline V CDR1 and CDR2: SEHNR, FQNEAQ (reference sequence). Filled out from reference TRBV7-9 and TRBJ2-1, the complete variable domain reads DTGVSQNPRHKITKRGQNVTFRCDPISEHNRLYWYRQTLGQGPEFLTYFQNEAQLEKSRLLSDRFSAERPKGSFSTLEIQRTEQGDSAMYLCASSSSQLGFGEQFFGPGTRLTVL.

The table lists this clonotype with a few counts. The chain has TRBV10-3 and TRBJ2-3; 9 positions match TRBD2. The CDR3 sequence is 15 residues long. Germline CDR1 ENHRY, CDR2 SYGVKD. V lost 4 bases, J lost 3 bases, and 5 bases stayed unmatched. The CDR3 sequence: CAISVAGVETDTQYF. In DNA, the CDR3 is TGTGCCATCAGTGTAGCGGGAGTCGAGACAGATACGCAGTATTTT.

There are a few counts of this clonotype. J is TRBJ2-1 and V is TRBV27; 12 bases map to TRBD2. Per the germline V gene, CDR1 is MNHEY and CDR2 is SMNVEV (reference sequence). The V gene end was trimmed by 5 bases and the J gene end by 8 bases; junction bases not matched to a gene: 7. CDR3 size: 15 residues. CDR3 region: CASSPGTSGLYEQFF. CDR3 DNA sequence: TGTGCCAGCAGTCCAGGGACTAGCGGGCTCTATGAGCAGTTCTTC.

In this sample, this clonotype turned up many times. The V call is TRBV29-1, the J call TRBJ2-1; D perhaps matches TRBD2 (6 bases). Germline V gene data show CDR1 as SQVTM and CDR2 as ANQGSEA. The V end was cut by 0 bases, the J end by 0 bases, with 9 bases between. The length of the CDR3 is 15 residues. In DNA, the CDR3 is TGCAGCGTTGAAGATGGGAGGAGCTCCTACAATGAGCAGTTCTTC. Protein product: CSVEDGRSSYNEQFF.